This entry is about one T cell receptor beta chain. V was trimmed by 3 bases and J by 1 base, leaving 9 bases between them. There are 14 residues in the CDR3. Germline CDR1 reads DFQATT; CDR2 reads SNEGSKA (reference sequence). Library preparation (for TCRbeta) was performed with unique molecular identifiers. TCRdb re-called the PCR reads with MiXCR, one entry per CDR3 protein. The sample lists around 600,000 distinct CDR3 sequences, under 12% occurring once. The sample is drawn from a study of T-cell reconstitution after alpha-beta-depleted transplantation in children. The rearrangement uses TRBV20-1 and TRBJ2-2; D gene unclear. The receptor was derived from a human donor who donated a stem cell graft to a child with acute myeloid leukemia. The sample in question was PBMCs from the stem cell graft donor, obtained from the stem cell graft. The CDR3 reads CSARSIQNTGELFF. The CDR3, as DNA: TGCAGTGCTAGGTCCATCCAGAACACCGGGGAGCTGTTTTTT.